Listed below are T cell receptor beta chains from one sample, sequenced in a study of blood T cell repertoires in COVID-19. Clones were sequenced by immunoSEQ multiplex PCR, and TCRdb holds only the in-frame ones, with some missing. This sample has 200,000 to 300,000 clones, with about 88% found just once. Sequenced sample: peripheral blood. These receptors were collected from a man in his 60s who had recovered from COVID-19. Each CDR3 is given with its conserved first and last residue.

>TRBV5-6|TRBJ1-1
CASRPGQGYTEAFF
>TRBV10-2|TRBJ1-3
CASSESFSGNGNTIYF
>TRBV7-9|TRBJ2-7
CASSHSQGQGEQYF
>TRBV18|TRBJ2-7
CASSPNPGGERGPSYEQYF
>TRBV3-1/TRBV3-2|TRBJ1-5
CASSAGQGNQPQHF
>TRBV11-3|TRBJ2-7
CASSYLGTRSYEQYF
>TRBV9|TRBJ1-6
CASSERGNKSSYNSPLHF
>TRBV11-3|TRBJ1-1
CASSLGTQGGTEAFF
>TRBV5-1|TRBJ2-1
CASSHGASGGYNEQFF
>TRBV28|TRBJ1-2
CASTTPQGAGYGYTF
>TRBV7-2|TRBJ2-7
CASSLGRTAGEQYF
>TRBV5-4|TRBJ2-2
CASSRTGDHTGELFF
>TRBV5-6|TRBJ2-4
CASSPQGYGYIQYF
>TRBV7-8|TRBJ2-7
CASSLAPADYYEQYF
>TRBV14|TRBJ1-2
CASSQEGTGTVALGYTF
>TRBV4-1|TRBJ1-6
CASSQETGAINSPLHF
>TRBV5-3|TRBJ1-2
CARSPPRQGRDYGYTF
>TRBV13|TRBJ1-6
CASSFRPADSPLHF
>TRBV3-1/TRBV3-2|TRBJ2-5
CASSQVRLLGQETQYF
>TRBV6-5|TRBJ1-2
CASSPLTDNYGYTF
>TRBV5-1|TRBJ2-3
CASSLGDRGTDTQYF
>TRBV6-5|TRBJ2-3
CASRFQGMTDTQYF
>TRBV5-4|TRBJ2-3
CASCTIPTDTQYF
>TRBV7-3|TRBJ1-1
CASSSYIINTEAFF
>TRBV2|TRBJ2-3
CASSELLDRDTQYF
>TRBV27|TRBJ2-3
CASSSRKVFGQDNTDTQYF
>TRBV2|TRBJ1-5
CASKLSGNQPQHF
>TRBV5-4|TRBJ2-5
CASTSQSLQETQYF
>TRBV18|TRBJ1-2
CASSPSPQDYGYTF
>TRBV18|TRBJ2-5
CASSPGTSGGKTQYF
>TRBV9|TRBJ2-2
CASSRRQRGAIGELFF
>TRBV25-1|TRBJ1-6
CASSNERTYNSPLHF
>TRBV29-1|TRBJ2-2
CSVDGRGSTGELFF
>TRBV6-2/TRBV6-3|TRBJ2-1
CASSYGGTGDNEQFF
>TRBV15|TRBJ1-2
CATMTGENYGYTF
>TRBV7-6|TRBJ1-2
CASSSTGNYGYTF
>TRBV6-5|TRBJ2-7
CASRDHEQYF
>TRBV19|TRBJ2-5
CASSSRDRGLQETQYF
>TRBV2|TRBJ1-1
CASSNSWGDAGDTEAFF
>TRBV7-2|TRBJ1-2
CASSSHTGFNYGYTF
>TRBV27|TRBJ2-2
CASSGTVPGGTGELFF
>TRBV4-1|TRBJ2-5
CASSRQLQETQYF
>TRBV11-2|TRBJ1-4
CASSLGTATNEKLFF
>TRBV4-2|TRBJ2-3
CASSPHGTSGARDTQYF
>TRBV3-1/TRBV3-2|TRBJ2-7
CASSQDPRREQYF
>TRBV4-1|TRBJ2-1
CASSQDYGGRYEDEQFF
>TRBV10-3|TRBJ1-4
CAISEAVSTNEKLFF
>TRBV6-5|TRBJ2-1
CASSYAAGGPGGEQFF
>TRBV11-2|TRBJ2-1
CASSFSLASGNEQFF